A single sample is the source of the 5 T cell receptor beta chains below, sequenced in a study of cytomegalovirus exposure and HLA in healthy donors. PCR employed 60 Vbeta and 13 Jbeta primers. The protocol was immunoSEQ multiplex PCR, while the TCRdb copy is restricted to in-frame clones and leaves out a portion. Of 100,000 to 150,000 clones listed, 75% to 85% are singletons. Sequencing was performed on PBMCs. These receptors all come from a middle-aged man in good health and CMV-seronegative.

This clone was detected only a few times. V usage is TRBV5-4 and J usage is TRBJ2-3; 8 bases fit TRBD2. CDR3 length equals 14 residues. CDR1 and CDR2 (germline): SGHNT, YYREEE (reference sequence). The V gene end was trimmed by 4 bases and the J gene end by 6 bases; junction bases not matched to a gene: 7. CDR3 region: CASSAGGAGDTQYF. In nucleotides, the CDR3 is TGTGCCAGCAGCGCCGGGGGGGCCGGGGATACGCAGTATTTT.

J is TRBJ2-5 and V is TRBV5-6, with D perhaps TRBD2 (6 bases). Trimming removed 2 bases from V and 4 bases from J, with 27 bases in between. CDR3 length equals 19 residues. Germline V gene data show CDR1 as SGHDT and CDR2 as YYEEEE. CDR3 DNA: TGTGCCAGCAGCTTTCTTTCGGGGACCACCGGAGGGAAAGGAGAGACCCAGTACTTC. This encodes CASSFLSGTTGGKGETQYF.

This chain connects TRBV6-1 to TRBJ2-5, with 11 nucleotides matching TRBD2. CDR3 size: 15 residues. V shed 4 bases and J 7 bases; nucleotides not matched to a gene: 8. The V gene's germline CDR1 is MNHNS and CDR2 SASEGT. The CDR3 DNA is TGTGCCAGCAGTGTTAGCGGGGGGGCCGTTGGGACCCAGTACTTC. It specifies CASSVSGGAVGTQYF.

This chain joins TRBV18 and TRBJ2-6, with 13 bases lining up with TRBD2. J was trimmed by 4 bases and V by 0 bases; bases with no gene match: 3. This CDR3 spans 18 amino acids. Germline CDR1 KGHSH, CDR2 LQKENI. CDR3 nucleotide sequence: TGTGCCAGCTCACCACCCGGACTAGCGGGGGCAGGGGCCAACGTCCTGACTTTC. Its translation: CASSPPGLAGAGANVLTF.

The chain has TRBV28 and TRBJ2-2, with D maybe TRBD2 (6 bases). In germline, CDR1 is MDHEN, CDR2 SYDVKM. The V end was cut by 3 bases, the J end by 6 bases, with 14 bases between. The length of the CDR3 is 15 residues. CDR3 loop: CASSLVQGGAGELFF. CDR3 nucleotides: TGTGCCAGCAGTTTGGTCCAGGGAGGTGCCGGGGAGCTGTTTTTT.